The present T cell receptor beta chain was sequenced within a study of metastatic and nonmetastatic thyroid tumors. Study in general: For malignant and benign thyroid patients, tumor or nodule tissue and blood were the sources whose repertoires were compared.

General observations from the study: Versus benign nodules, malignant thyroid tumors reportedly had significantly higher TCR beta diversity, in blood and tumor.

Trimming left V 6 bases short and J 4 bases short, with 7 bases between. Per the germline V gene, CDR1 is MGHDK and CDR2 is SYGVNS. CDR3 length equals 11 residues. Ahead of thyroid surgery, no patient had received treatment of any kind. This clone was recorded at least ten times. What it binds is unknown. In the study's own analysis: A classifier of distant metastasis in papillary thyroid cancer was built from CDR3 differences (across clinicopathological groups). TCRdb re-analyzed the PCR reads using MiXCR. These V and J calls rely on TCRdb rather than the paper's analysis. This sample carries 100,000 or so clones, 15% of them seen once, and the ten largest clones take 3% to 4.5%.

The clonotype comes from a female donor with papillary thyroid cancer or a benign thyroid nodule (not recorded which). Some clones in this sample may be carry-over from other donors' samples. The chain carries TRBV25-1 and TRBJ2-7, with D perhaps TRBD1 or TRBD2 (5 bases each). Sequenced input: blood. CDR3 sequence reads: CASRGVYEQYF. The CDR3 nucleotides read TGTGCCAGCAGGGGGGTTTACGAGCAGTACTTC.